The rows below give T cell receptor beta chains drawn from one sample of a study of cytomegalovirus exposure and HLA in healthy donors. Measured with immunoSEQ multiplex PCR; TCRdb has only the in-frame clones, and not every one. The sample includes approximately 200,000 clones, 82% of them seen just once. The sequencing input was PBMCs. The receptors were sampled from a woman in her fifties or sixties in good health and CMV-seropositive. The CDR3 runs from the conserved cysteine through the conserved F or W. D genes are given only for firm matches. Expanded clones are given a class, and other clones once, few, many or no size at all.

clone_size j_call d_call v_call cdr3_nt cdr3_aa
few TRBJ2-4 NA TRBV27 TGTGCCAGCAGTTCCCACCCGCAGTTTGACAGTCAGTACTTC CASSSHPQFDSQYF
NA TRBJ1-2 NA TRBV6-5 TGTGCCAGCAGTTACGGCGACAGCCTATCGCATGGCTACACCTTC CASSYGDSLSHGYTF
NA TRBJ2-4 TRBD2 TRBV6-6 TGTGCCAGCAGTACTGGGACTAGCGGGAGGGGGGACAGTCAGTACTTC CASSTGTSGRGDSQYF
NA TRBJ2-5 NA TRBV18 TGTGCCAGCTCACCTTCGGGAGATCCAGAGACCCAGTACTTC CASSPSGDPETQYF
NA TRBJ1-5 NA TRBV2 TGTGCCAGCAGAGCAGGGTCGAGCAATCAGCCCCAGCATTTT CASRAGSSNQPQHF
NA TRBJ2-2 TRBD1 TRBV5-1 TGCGCCAGCAGCTTGGTACAGGGGGCCACCGGGGAGCTGTTTTTT CASSLVQGATGELFF
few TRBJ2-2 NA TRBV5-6 TGTGCCAGCAGCTTGGGAAGCTATACGAACACCGGGGAGCTGTTTTTT CASSLGSYTNTGELFF
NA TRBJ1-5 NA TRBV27 TGTGCCAGCAGTTTACGGGGGGCAGGTCAGCCCCAGCATTTT CASSLRGAGQPQHF
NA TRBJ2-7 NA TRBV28 TGTGCCAGCAGTCCCCCCCGGACAGAGCAGTACTTC CASSPPRTEQYF
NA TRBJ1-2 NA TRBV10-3 TGTGCCATCTGGAAGGAGTTCGCTGGCTACACCTTC CAIWKEFAGYTF
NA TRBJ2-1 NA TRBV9 TGTGCCAGCAGCGTAGGGCTAGCCGCCTACAATGAGCAGTTCTTC CASSVGLAAYNEQFF
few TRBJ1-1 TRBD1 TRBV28 TGTGCCAGCAGTTTAGGGACAGCGAACACTGAAGCTTTCTTT CASSLGTANTEAFF
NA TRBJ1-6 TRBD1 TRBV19 TGTGCCAGTAGTCATTTGGGACAGGGGCCGCAGTCACCCCTCCACTTT CASSHLGQGPQSPLHF
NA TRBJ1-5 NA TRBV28 TGTGCCAGCAGTCCCTCGGGGGGCTATAGCAATCAGCCCCAGCATTTT CASSPSGGYSNQPQHF
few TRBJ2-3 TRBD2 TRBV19 TGTGCCAGTAGTCCATACCTGGCAGGACTAGCGGGAGTATCAGATACGCAGTATTTT CASSPYLAGLAGVSDTQYF
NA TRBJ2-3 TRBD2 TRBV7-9 TGTGCCAGCAGCGTGGGGTCTAGCGGGGTTACGCAGTATTTT CASSVGSSGVTQYF
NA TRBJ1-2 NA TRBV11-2 TGTGCCAGCACCGGAGCTAACTATGGCTACACCTTC CASTGANYGYTF
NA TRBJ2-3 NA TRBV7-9 TGTGCCAGCAGCCCGCAGAGCACAGATACGCAGTATTTT CASSPQSTDTQYF
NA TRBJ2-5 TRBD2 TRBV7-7 TGTGCCAGCAGCTTAAGCGGGATCGGAGAGACCCAGTACTTC CASSLSGIGETQYF
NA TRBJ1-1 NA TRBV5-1 TGCGCCAGCAGCTTGGCCAGGGGACAAATGAACACTGAAGCCTTCTTT CASSLARGQMNTEAFF
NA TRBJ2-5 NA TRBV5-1 TGCGCCAGCAGCTTGGAGCTAGGTGAGACCCAGTACTTC CASSLELGETQYF